This T cell receptor beta chain was sequenced for a study of blood T cell repertoires in COVID-19. Study-level background: The United States, Italy and Spain provided the acute and convalescent COVID-19 samples.

The CDR3 is 15 residues long. Germline V gene sequence: CDR1 MNHEY, CDR2 SVGAGI. V was cut by 5 bases and J by 0 bases, with 13 bases left in between. The data were produced by immunoSEQ multiplex PCR, yet TCRdb's version contains in-frame clones alone and is incomplete. The profile covers about 220,000 clones, with around 84% appearing a single time and more than 4.5% taken by the ten largest. The specimen was peripheral blood. This TCR came from a woman in her fifties or sixties who had recovered from COVID-19. V gene TRBV6-5 combines with J gene TRBJ1-1; D not certain. CDR3 bases: TGTGCCAGCAGTACCCCACACCTTCTGAACACTGAAGCTTTCTTT. Amino acid sequence: CASSTPHLLNTEAFF.